Listed here is a single T cell receptor (beta chain). Its specificity is not known. This sample includes further DNA sequences coding for the same CDR3. These data come from a study of beta chain features in type 1 diabetes. General study points: In the patient group, naive, central memory and Treg TCRB repertoires seemed more alike than in the healthy donor group.

It was one heparinised blood draw, averaging approximately 100 mL, that each donor gave. A sort by CD45RO/CCR7/CD25/CD127/CD95/CD27 yielded CD4+ naive, central memory, regulatory and stem cell-like memory cells. Germline V gives CDR1 SGDLS, CDR2 YYNGEE. This CDR3 contains 14 residues. V was cut by 1 base and J by 3 bases, with 9 bases left in between. Every isolated RNA sample was fully reverse transcribed, so sequencing captured expressed TCRB transcripts. For naive, central memory and regulatory T cell samples, reads averaged around 3.6 million. Data came from immunoSEQ multiplex PCR; TCRdb stores just in-frame clones and leaves some out. The table records nearly 350,000 clones, roughly 8% of them present only once.

The chain employs TRBV9 and TRBJ2-3, with D maybe TRBD2 (5 bases). This sequence originates from a young woman in good health. The source material was central memory CD4+ T cells from blood. CDR3 in DNA: TGTGCCAGCAGCGTATTGTCGGGAACAGATACGCAGTATTTT. This encodes CASSVLSGTDTQYF.